The 27 T cell receptor beta chains reported below all come from one sample, sequenced in a study of shared clonotypes between healthy human individuals (dated by TCRdb to 2020 to 2021). The receptor library was made with the immunoSEQ multiplex PCR assay. In its TCRdb copy, this immuneACCESS table keeps in-frame sequences only and misses some clones. Where compared with another copy, unresolved V genes explain less than half of these, and the others have no known cause. This sample gives roughly 660,000 clones in total; 90% of them show up just once. Of the sample, roughly 36% falls within the top ten clones. The specimen sequenced was memory CD8+ T cells from PBMCs. Explained via the paper, the cell subset or site label denotes: CD45RO+ cells pooled with CCR7-negative TemRA cells. These receptors all come from a man younger than 35 in good health. Some clones in this sample may be carry-over from other donors' samples.

The chain is built from TRBV29-1 and TRBJ2-1; TRBD2 matches 7 bases. The CDR3 runs to 16 residues. Germline V lookup: CDR1 SQVTM, CDR2 ANQGSEA. The V segment lost 4 bases and the J segment 2 bases; nucleotides outside the gene matches: 11. CDR3 bases: TGCAGCGTTGGCGGGAGTAGATACCGACCCTACAATGAGCAGTTCTTC. As protein: CSVGGSRYRPYNEQFF.

This clone showed up just once. This chain joins TRBV28 and TRBJ1-1, with D perhaps matching TRBD1 (5 bases). The CDR3 has 15 amino acids. V was pared by 6 bases and J by 0 bases, with 14 bases between. Germline assignment: CDR1 MDHEN and CDR2 SYDVKM. CDR3 loop: CASRKSTALNTEAFF. The CDR3 DNA reads as TGTGCCAGCAGAAAATCGACAGCCTTGAACACTGAAGCTTTCTTT.

This chain connects TRBV5-5 to TRBJ2-1; maybe TRBD1 (6 bases). V dropped 0 bases and J dropped 2 bases, with 9 bases sitting between them. The germline CDR1 and CDR2 sequences are SGHKS and YYEKEE (reference sequence). CDR3 size: 15 residues. The DNA for the CDR3 is TGTGCCAGCAGCTTGGTTGGGACACCCTACAATGAGCAGTTCTTC. Protein product: CASSLVGTPYNEQFF.

This clone occurred once. V and J are TRBV27 and TRBJ2-6; D remains ambiguous. The CDR3 length is 15 residues. Germline V gives CDR1 MNHEY, CDR2 SMNVEV (reference sequence). V lost 2 bases, J lost 1 base, and 6 bases lay in between. The CDR3: CASSLAPSGANVLTF. The CDR3 region has the DNA TGTGCCAGCAGTTTAGCCCCGTCTGGGGCCAACGTCCTGACTTTC.

V is TRBV5-1 and J is TRBJ2-7, with 8 bases aligning to TRBD1. Per the germline V gene, CDR1 is SGHRS and CDR2 is YFSETQ. The CDR3 runs 13 residues. The J segment lost 6 bases and the V segment lost 2 bases, leaving 4 bases of the junction unmatched. CDR3 amino acids: CASSFDRGGEQYF. CDR3 DNA sequence: TGCGCCAGCAGCTTTGACAGGGGAGGCGAGCAGTACTTC.

The chain is built from TRBV15 and TRBJ2-1, with TRBD1 matching 9 bases. The CDR3 spans 15 residues. V lost 8 bases and J lost 7; bases outside the gene matches: 12. Looked up from germline, CDR1 is LNHNV and CDR2 is YYDKDF (reference sequence). CDR3 in amino acids: CATLGRDRDVNEQFF. CDR3 nucleotides: TGTGCCACCTTGGGCCGGGACAGGGATGTTAATGAGCAGTTCTTC.

This chain links TRBV18 with TRBJ1-2; 8 bases align to TRBD1. This CDR3 comprises 17 residues. Germline loops: CDR1 KGHSH, CDR2 LQKENI. V dropped 3 bases and J dropped 0; count of bases not matched to a gene: 9. The CDR3: CASSPRKGTGTNYGYTF. CDR3 nucleotides: TGTGCCAGCTCACCGCGAAAAGGGACAGGAACTAACTATGGCTACACCTTC.

The rearrangement uses TRBV4-1 and TRBJ2-3, with no clear D. This CDR3 spans 13 amino acids. V lost 1 base and J 5 bases, leaving 7 bases between the germline ends. CDR1 is MGHRA, CDR2 YSYEKL, per germline. The CDR3 reads CASSQVWEDTQYF. The CDR3 DNA follows: TGCGCCAGCAGCCAAGTCTGGGAAGATACGCAGTATTTT.

The rearrangement uses TRBV15 and TRBJ2-4; TRBD1 aligns across 8 bases. J was trimmed by 0 bases and V by 0 bases; bases with no gene match: 4. CDR3 length: 17 amino acids. Per the germline V gene, CDR1 is LNHNV and CDR2 is YYDKDF (reference sequence). The CDR3 nucleotides read TGTGCCACCAGCAGAGAAAGGGACAGGACAGCCAAAAACATTCAGTACTTC. It is translated as CATSRERDRTAKNIQYF.

CDR3 in DNA: TGTGCCAGCAGGCCAACTAGCGGGACGGACACCGGGGAGCTGTTTTTT. This translates into CASRPTSGTDTGELFF. The chain couples TRBV28 to TRBJ2-2, with TRBD2 identical over 10 bases. This CDR3 contains 16 residues. Germline CDR1 MDHEN, CDR2 SYDVKM. The V segment lost 6 bases and the J segment 3 bases; nucleotides outside the gene matches: 7.

This sequence joins TRBV13 and TRBJ2-2, with TRBD1 matching 8 bases. Germline CDR1 and CDR2: PRHDT and FYEKMQ (reference sequence). The CDR3 spans 16 residues. V trimming: 3 bases; J trimming: 2 bases; junction bases outside the gene matches: 5. The DNA for the CDR3 is TGTGCCAGCAGCTTTCTGACAGGGGATAACACCGGGGAGCTGTTTTTT. This translates into CASSFLTGDNTGELFF.

The chain joins TRBV7-8 to TRBJ2-6; 8 nucleotides match TRBD2. This CDR3 contains 16 residues. The germline V gene has CDR1 SGHVS and CDR2 FQNEAQ. With 0 bases clipped from V and 2 bases from J, the junction kept 0 bases outside the gene matches. This CDR3 is CASSLAGLAGANVLTF. DNA of the CDR3: TGTGCCAGCAGCTTAGCGGGACTAGCTGGGGCCAACGTCCTGACTTTC.

The rearrangement uses TRBV29-1 and TRBJ1-1; D remains unclear. The ends were cut back, 6 bases at V and 0 bases at J, with 14 bases in the middle. The CDR3 is 14 residues long. The germline gives CDR1 SQVTM, CDR2 ANQGSEA. The CDR3 nucleotides read TGCAGCGTGTCCCTGTCGGTGATGAACACTGAAGCTTTCTTT. Translation gives CSVSLSVMNTEAFF.

The chain carries TRBV19 and TRBJ2-1; 12 bases map to TRBD2. The CDR3 runs to 16 residues. The trim removed 8 bases at V and 3 bases at J, leaving 8 bases unmatched. CDR1 and CDR2 from the germline V gene are LNHDA and SQIVND (reference sequence). The CDR3 reads CASDPGTSGYYNEQFF. The CDR3 DNA sequence: TGTGCCAGTGACCCCGGGACTAGCGGGTACTACAATGAGCAGTTCTTC.

The chain carries TRBV19 and TRBJ2-2; 10 positions match TRBD2. V shed 6 bases, J shed 9 bases, and the junction held 10 bases outside the gene matches. Per the germline V gene, CDR1 is LNHDA and CDR2 is SQIVND (reference sequence). This CDR3 has 15 residues. The CDR3 loop is CASRLAGESIRELFF. In nucleotides, the CDR3 is TGTGCCAGTAGGCTAGCGGGAGAATCAATCCGGGAGCTGTTTTTT.

The chain uses TRBV9 and TRBJ1-4; 9 bases are a match to TRBD1. Per the germline V gene, CDR1 is SGDLS and CDR2 is YYNGEE. This CDR3 spans 15 amino acids. With V trimmed by 4 bases and J by 5 bases, 6 bases remained unmatched. The CDR3 sequence: CASSFRDRANEKLFF. In nucleotides, the CDR3 is TGTGCCAGCAGCTTCCGGGACAGGGCGAATGAAAAACTGTTTTTT.

The gene calls are TRBV4-1 and TRBJ2-7, with D maybe TRBD2 (5 bases). Germline V CDR1 and CDR2: MGHRA, YSYEKL. V shed 8 bases and J shed 0 bases, with 20 bases lying between them. The CDR3 is 16 residues long. CDR3 in amino acids: CASATTRVAFSYEQYF. The CDR3 coding sequence is TGCGCCAGCGCCACAACGAGGGTAGCGTTCTCCTACGAGCAGTACTTC.

The J gene is TRBJ1-2, the V gene TRBV30; D gene ambiguous. Trimming left V 3 bases short and J 0 bases short, with 11 bases between. Germline CDR1 GTSNPN, CDR2 SVGIG (reference sequence). CDR3 size: 14 residues. CDR3 bases: TGTGCCTGGAGATTTTATAGGTCTAACTATGGCTACACCTTC. Protein product: CAWRFYRSNYGYTF.

The chain has TRBV29-1 and TRBJ2-5, with TRBD1 identical over 9 bases. The CDR3 is made up of 16 amino acids. The V gene's germline CDR1 is SQVTM and CDR2 ANQGSEA. V lost 6 bases to trimming and J lost 5 bases; unmatched junction nucleotides: 16. Here the CDR3 reads CSVPGQGLNGGETQYF. For the CDR3, the DNA is TGCAGCGTGCCAGGACAGGGGCTCAACGGGGGGGAGACCCAGTACTTC.

V gene TRBV9 combines with J gene TRBJ2-1, with TRBD2 as a possible D gene (5 bases). The V and J ends lost 5 bases and 6 bases respectively, with 9 bases between them. The CDR3 spans 12 residues. Per the germline V gene, CDR1 is SGDLS and CDR2 is YYNGEE. CDR3 DNA sequence: TGTGCCAGCAGTGCAGGAGGCAATGAGCAGTTCTTC. Translating it yields CASSAGGNEQFF.

This clone was counted a few times. The chain carries TRBV6-5 and TRBJ1-1; no firm D call. The ends were cut back, 8 bases at V and 7 bases at J, with 17 bases in the middle. The CDR3 is made up of 13 amino acids. Germline CDR1 MNHEY, CDR2 SVGAGI. In nucleotides, the CDR3 is TGTGCCAGCTCCGCTACAGACTATATTGAAGCTTTCTTT. Amino acid sequence: CASSATDYIEAFF.

For this clone: This CDR3 is also generated by other DNA sequences in the sample. The CDR3 protein is CASSVSYEQYF. CDR3 DNA sequence: TGTGCCAGCAGCGTCTCCTACGAGCAGTACTTC. The chain employs TRBV9 and TRBJ2-7, with D unclear. V lost 2 bases and J lost 0, with 0 bases in between. The germline CDR1 and CDR2 sequences are SGDLS and YYNGEE. The CDR3 consists of 11 residues.

The rearrangement links TRBV28 to TRBJ1-1, with TRBD1 matching over 10 bases. This CDR3 is built from 15 residues. Germline V CDR1 and CDR2: MDHEN, SYDVKM. V gave up 6 bases and J gave up 0 bases; unmatched junction bases: 4. CDR3 DNA: TGTGCCAGCAGGGGACAGGGGCCGATGAACACTGAAGCTTTCTTT. Its protein is CASRGQGPMNTEAFF.

V and J are TRBV2 and TRBJ2-4; 8 nucleotides agree with TRBD2. Germline loops: CDR1 SNHLY, CDR2 FYNNEI. V shed 7 bases and J 8 bases; nucleotides not matched to a gene: 13. This CDR3 has 15 residues. The CDR3, as DNA: TGTGCCAGCACCGAGGGGACTAGAGGTTGGGACATTCAGTACTTC. This sequence encodes CASTEGTRGWDIQYF.

This chain uses TRBV7-2 with TRBJ2-3; 9 bases line up with TRBD2. In germline, CDR1 is SGHTA, CDR2 FQGNSA. The CDR3 sequence is 18 residues long. Losses at the gene ends were 3 bases for V and 0 bases for J; bases not matched to a gene: 10. This CDR3 is CASSFGIAGASSTDTQYF. The CDR3 DNA reads TGTGCCAGCAGCTTCGGAATAGCGGGAGCATCTAGCACAGATACGCAGTATTTT.

The chain links TRBV27 to TRBJ1-2, with D unclear. Germline CDR1 MNHEY, CDR2 SMNVEV (reference sequence). Trimming took 3 bases from V and 6 from J, leaving 11 bases between them. The CDR3 spans 13 residues. The CDR3 here is CASSFHPINGYTF. The CDR3 coding sequence is TGTGCCAGCAGTTTCCACCCCATCAATGGCTACACCTTC.

A remark on this clone: In the same sample, other DNA sequences code for this CDR3. CDR3 sequence reads: CASSLGGASQPQHF. CDR3 DNA sequence: TGTGCCAGCAGCTTGGGGGGGGCATCTCAGCCCCAGCATTTT. The rearrangement links TRBV7-9 to TRBJ1-5, with D perhaps TRBD1 (6 bases). This CDR3 has 14 residues. Germline CDR1 SEHNR, CDR2 FQNEAQ (reference sequence). V was cut by 3 bases and J by 6 bases, with 12 bases left in between.